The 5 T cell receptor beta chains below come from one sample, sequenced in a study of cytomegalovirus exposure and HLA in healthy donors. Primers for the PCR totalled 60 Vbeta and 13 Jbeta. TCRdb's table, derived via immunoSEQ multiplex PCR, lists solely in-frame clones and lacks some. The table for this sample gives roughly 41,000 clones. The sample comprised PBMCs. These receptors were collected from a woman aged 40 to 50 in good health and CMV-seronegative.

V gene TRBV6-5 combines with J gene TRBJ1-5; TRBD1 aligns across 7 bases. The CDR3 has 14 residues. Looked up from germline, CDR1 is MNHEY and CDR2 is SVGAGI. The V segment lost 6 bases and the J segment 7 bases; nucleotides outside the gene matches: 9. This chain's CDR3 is CASRDPRGSQPQHF. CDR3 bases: TGTGCCAGCAGAGACCCCAGGGGGTCACAGCCCCAGCATTTT.

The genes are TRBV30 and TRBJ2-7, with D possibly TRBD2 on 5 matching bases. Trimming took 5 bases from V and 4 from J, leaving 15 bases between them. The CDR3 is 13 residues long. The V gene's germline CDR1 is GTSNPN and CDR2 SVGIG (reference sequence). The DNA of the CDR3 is TGTGCCTGGGGCGTTACTAGGAATTACGAGCAGTACTTC. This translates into CAWGVTRNYEQYF.

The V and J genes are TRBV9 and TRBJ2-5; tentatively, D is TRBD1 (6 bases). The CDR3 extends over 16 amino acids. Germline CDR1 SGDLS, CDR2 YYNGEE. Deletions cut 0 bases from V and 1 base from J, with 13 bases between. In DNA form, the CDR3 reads TGTGCCAGCAGCGTAGAGGGCAGGGGAAGCCAAGAGACCCAGTACTTC. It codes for CASSVEGRGSQETQYF.

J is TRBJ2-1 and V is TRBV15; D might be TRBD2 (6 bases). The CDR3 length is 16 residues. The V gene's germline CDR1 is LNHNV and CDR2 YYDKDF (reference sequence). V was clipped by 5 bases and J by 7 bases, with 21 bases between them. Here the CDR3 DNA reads TGTGCCACCAGCGTTTCCGGGACTGGGGTAGAAAATGAGCAGTTCTTC. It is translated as CATSVSGTGVENEQFF. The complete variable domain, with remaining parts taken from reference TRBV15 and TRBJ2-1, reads DAMVIQNPRYQVTQFGKPVTLSCSQTLNHNVMYWYQQKSSQAPKLLFHYYDKDFNNEADTPDNFQSRRPNTSFCFLDIRSPGLGDTAMYLCATSVSGTGVENEQFFGPGTRLTVL.

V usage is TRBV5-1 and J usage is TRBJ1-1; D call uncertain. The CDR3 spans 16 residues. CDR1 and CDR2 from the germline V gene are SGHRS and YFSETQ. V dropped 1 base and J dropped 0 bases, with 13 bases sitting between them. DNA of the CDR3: TGCGCCAGCAGCTTGTCAGGATCCAACCTGAACACTGAAGCTTTCTTT. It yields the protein CASSLSGSNLNTEAFF.